This TCR beta chain stems from a study of radiotherapy plus CTLA-4 blockade in lung cancer. Each patient with chemo-refractory metastatic non-small-cell lung cancer was treated with focal radiation plus CTLA-4 blockade using ipilimumab. In regard to this clone: What it recognizes is unknown.

The data were produced by immunoSEQ multiplex PCR, yet TCRdb's version contains in-frame clones alone and is incomplete. Of approximately 32,000 clones listed, approximately 70% are singletons. General study points: Researchers report tumor-derived TCR clones expanding in blood after radiotherapy plus ipilimumab.

The CDR3 runs to 17 residues. With 1 base clipped from V and 2 bases from J, the junction kept 6 bases outside the gene matches. Germline V gene lookup returns CDR1 LNHNV and CDR2 YYDKDF (reference sequence). This TCR derives from a human donor with non-small cell lung cancer who had stable disease on radiotherapy plus ipilimumab. This chain connects TRBV15 to TRBJ2-3; 10 bases fit TRBD2. This sample comprised peripheral blood, obtained from a patient treated with radiotherapy plus ipilimumab. The CDR3 DNA reads as TGTGCCACCAGCAGAGTTGGCCTAGCGGGAGCCACAGATACGCAGTATTTT. Translated, it gives CATSRVGLAGATDTQYF.